Each of the 4 T cell receptor beta chains below was sequenced from the same sample in a study of control samples from healthy donors and cancer patients (dated by TCRdb to 2018 to 2021). Receptor libraries were prepared by the immunoSEQ multiplex PCR assay. Imported from immuneACCESS, the table was reduced by TCRdb to in-frame sequences with V and J called. These copies leave out some clones; in studies compared against another copy, an unresolved V gene accounts for under half, and the cause of the remainder is not known. Across this sample there are approximately 44,000 clones, with 70% seen only once. 17% of the sample is in the top ten clones. The sample taken for sequencing was formalin-fixed, paraffin-embedded tissue. Receptors were obtained from a male donor with melanoma.

This clone was seen only a few times. The chain is built from TRBV19 and TRBJ1-5; D is undetermined. V lost 7 bases and J lost 0, with 10 bases in between. This CDR3 region has 14 residues. CDR1 is LNHDA, CDR2 SQIVND, per germline (reference sequence). CDR3 nucleotides: TGTGCCAGTACTAGACATAGTAGCAATCAGCCCCAGCATTTT. Its translation: CASTRHSSNQPQHF.

This chain uses TRBV23-1 with TRBJ1-2; 7 nucleotides align to TRBD1. TRBV23-1 is recorded as an ORF, its role being uncertain. The CDR3 extends over 17 amino acids. Losses at the gene ends were 3 bases for V and 4 bases for J; bases not matched to a gene: 14. In DNA form, the CDR3 reads TGCGCCAGCAGTCAGGACAGGTTTGTGTGTTGGCCCTATGGCTACACCTTC. Translated, it gives CASSQDRFVCWPYGYTF.

The chain is built from TRBV3-1 (or the pseudogene TRBV3-2) and TRBJ2-1; D remains unclear. Trimming pared 3 bases from V and 2 bases from J, leaving 11 bases between. Germline CDR1 and CDR2: LGHDT and YNNKEL (reference sequence). The CDR3 loop spans 15 amino acids. CDR3 DNA: TGTGCCAGCAGCCAGGGCTCTTCCACCTACAATGAGCAGTTCTTC. Translating it yields CASSQGSSTYNEQFF.

The chain recombines TRBV27 with TRBJ1-4; perhaps TRBD1 as D (6 bases). V lost 5 bases and J 8 bases, leaving 15 bases between the germline ends. This CDR3 is 14 amino acids long. Germline V gene lookup returns CDR1 MNHEY and CDR2 SMNVEV (reference sequence). In nucleotides, the CDR3 is TGTGCCAGCAGTCCCGCCGGGGGCTTGGAAAAACTGTTTTTT. Protein: CASSPAGGLEKLFF.